The 3 T cell receptor beta chains presented below share a single source sample, sequenced in a study of blood T cell repertoires in COVID-19. Sequencing was performed with immunoSEQ multiplex PCR; in TCRdb, only in-frame clones are kept and a portion is missing. The sample comprises over 250,000 clones, about four fifths of which are singletons, and more than 4% rests with the top ten. The sample comprised PBMCs or T cells enriched from blood (not recorded which). The receptor set was obtained from a man aged 40-55 years who had been exposed to COVID-19.

The chain is built from TRBV15 and TRBJ1-1; 8 bases line up with TRBD1. Looked up from germline, CDR1 is LNHNV and CDR2 is YYDKDF (reference sequence). The CDR3 is 15 amino acids. Losses at the gene ends were 1 base for V and 7 bases for J; bases not matched to a gene: 8. In DNA, the CDR3 is TGTGCCACCAGCAGAGGGCCTGGGACAGGAGGTGAAGCTTTCTTT. This codes for CATSRGPGTGGEAFF.

V and J are TRBV20-1 and TRBJ2-3; no definite D call. The CDR3 totals 13 residues. V dropped 3 bases and J dropped 1 base, with 8 bases sitting between them. Germline-derived CDR1 and CDR2 are DFQATT and SNEGSKA (reference sequence). CDR3 in amino acids: CSASVPGTDTQYF. The DNA for the CDR3 is TGCAGTGCTAGTGTCCCGGGCACAGATACGCAGTATTTT.

V and J are TRBV30 and TRBJ2-7, with D unresolved. V was cut by 2 bases and J by 9 bases, with 20 bases left in between. The CDR3 spans 14 residues. Germline CDR1 reads GTSNPN; CDR2 reads SVGIG (reference sequence). The CDR3 spells CAWSRPGVGVAQYF. The CDR3 nucleotides read TGTGCCTGGAGTCGGCCGGGTGTTGGTGTTGCGCAGTACTTC. The full variable domain, in which reference TRBV30 and TRBJ2-7 provide the parts outside the CDR3, is SQTIHQWPATLVQPVGSPLSLECTVEGTSNPNLYWYRQAAGRGLQLLFYSVGIGQISSEVPQNLSASRPQDRQFILSSKKLLLSDSGFYLCAWSRPGVGVAQYFGPGTRLTVT.